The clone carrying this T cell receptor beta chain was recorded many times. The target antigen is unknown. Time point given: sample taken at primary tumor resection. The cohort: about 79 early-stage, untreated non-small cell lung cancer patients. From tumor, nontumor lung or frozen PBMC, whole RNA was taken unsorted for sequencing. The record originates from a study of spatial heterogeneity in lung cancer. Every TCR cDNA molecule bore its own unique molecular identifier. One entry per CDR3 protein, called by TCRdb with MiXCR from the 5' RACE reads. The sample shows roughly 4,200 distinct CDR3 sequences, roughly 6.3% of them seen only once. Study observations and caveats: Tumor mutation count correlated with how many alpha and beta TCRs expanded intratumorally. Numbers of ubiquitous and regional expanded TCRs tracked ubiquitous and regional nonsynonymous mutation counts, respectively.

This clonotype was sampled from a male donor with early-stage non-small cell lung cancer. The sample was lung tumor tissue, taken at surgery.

The CDR3 region is CASSYDARNNPFF. For the CDR3, the DNA is TGTGCCAGCAGTTACGATGCCAGGAATAATCCGTTCTTC. The gene calls are TRBV6-5 and TRBJ2-1, with D hard to call. The CDR3 is 13 residues long. Trimming took off 2 bases at V and 15 bases at J, with 17 bases between the two ends. Germline values: CDR1 MNHEY, CDR2 SVGAGI.